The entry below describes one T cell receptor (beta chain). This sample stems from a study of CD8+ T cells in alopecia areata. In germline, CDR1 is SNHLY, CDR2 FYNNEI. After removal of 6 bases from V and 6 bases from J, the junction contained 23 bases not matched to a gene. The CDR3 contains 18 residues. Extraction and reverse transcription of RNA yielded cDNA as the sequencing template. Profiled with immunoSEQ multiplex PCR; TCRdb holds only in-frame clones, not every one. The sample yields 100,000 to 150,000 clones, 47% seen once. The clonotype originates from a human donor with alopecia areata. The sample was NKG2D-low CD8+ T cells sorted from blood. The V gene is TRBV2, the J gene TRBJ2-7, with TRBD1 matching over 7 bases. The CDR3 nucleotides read TGTGCCAGCAGGGCGCATCAATTCCCATCGACAGGGCTTCGCGAGCAGTACTTC. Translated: CASRAHQFPSTGLREQYF. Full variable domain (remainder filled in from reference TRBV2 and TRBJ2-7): EPEVTQTPSHQVTQMGQEVILRCVPISNHLYFYWYRQILGQKVEFLVSFYNNEISEKSEIFDDQFSVERPDGSNFTLKIRSTKLEDSAMYFCASRAHQFPSTGLREQYFGPGTRLTVT.